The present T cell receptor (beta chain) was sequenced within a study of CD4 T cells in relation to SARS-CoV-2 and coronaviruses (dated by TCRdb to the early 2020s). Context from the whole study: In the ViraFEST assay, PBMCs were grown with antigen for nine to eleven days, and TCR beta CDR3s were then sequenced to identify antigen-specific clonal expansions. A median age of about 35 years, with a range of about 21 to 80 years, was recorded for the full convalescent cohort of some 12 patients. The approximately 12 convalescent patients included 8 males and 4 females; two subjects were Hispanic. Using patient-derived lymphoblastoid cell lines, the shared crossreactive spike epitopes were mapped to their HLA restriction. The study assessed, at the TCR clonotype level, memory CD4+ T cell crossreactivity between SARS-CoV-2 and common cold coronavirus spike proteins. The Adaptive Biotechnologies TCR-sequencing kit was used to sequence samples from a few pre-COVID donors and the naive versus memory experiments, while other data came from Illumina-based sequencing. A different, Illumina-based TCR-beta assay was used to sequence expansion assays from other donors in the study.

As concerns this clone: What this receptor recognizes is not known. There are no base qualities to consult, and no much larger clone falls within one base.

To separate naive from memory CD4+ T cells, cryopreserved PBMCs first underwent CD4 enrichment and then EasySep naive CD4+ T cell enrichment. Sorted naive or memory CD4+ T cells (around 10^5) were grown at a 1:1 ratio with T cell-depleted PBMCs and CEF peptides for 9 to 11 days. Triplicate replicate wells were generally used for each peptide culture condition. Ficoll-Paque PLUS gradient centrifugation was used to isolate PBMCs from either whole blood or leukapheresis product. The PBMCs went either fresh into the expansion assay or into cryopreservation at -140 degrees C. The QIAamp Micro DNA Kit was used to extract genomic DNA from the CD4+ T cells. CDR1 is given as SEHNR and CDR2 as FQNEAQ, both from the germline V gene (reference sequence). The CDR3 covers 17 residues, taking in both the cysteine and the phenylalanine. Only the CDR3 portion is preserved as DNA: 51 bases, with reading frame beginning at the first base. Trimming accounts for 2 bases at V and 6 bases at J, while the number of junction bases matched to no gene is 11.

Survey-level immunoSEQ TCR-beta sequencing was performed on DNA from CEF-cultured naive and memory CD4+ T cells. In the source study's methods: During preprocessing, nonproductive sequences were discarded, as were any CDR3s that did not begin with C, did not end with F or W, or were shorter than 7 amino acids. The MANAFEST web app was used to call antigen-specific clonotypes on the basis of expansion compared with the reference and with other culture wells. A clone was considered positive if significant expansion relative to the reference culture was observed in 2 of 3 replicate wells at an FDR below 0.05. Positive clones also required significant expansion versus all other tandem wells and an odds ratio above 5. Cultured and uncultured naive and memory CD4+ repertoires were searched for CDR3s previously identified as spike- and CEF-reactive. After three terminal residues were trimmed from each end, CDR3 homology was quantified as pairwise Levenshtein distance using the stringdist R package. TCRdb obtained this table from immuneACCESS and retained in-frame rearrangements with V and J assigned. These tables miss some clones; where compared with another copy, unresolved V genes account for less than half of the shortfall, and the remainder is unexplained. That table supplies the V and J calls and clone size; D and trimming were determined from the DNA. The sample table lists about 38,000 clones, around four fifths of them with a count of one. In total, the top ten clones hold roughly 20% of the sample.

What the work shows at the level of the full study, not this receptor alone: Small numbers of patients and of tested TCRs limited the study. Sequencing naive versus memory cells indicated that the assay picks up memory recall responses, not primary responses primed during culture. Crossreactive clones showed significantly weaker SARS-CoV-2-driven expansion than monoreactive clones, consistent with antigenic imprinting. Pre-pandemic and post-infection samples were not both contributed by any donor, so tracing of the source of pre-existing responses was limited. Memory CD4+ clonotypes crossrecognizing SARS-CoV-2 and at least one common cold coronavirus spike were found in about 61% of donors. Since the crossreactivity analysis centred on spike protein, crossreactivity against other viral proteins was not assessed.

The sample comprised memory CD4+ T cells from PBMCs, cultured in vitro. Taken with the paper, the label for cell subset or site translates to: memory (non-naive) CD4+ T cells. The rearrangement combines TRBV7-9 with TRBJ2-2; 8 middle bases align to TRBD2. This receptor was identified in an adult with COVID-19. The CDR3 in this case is CASSLSPGSGAAGELFF. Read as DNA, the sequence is TGTGCCAGCAGCTTATCCCCTGGTAGCGGGGCCGCCGGGGAGCTGTTTTTT.